Listed below are T cell receptor beta chains from one sample, sequenced in a study of cytomegalovirus exposure and HLA in healthy donors. Produced via immunoSEQ multiplex PCR; TCRdb's table is partial and in-frame only. The sample lists some 130,000 clones, roughly 79% seen once, with less than 35% in the top ten. The sequencing input was PBMCs. Receptors were obtained from a man aged 30-40 years in good health and CMV-seropositive. The CDR3 runs from the conserved cysteine through the conserved F or W. The D gene is left open where the match is weak. Not every row has a clone size; where given, it reads once, few, many or a size class.

>TRBD2|TRBV7-9|TRBJ2-7|-
CASSLREGRSYF
TGTGCCAGCAGCTTGAGGGAGGGTCGATCGTACTTC
>-|TRBV6-6|TRBJ2-7|-
CASSYSFYEQYF
TGTGCCAGCAGTTACAGCTTTTACGAGCAGTACTTC
>-|TRBV11-3|TRBJ1-1|-
CASSPWDTLDTEAFF
TGTGCCAGCAGCCCATGGGACACCTTGGACACTGAAGCTTTCTTT
>-|TRBV5-1|TRBJ1-2|-
CASSSDYYGYTF
TGCGCCAGCAGCTCAGACTACTATGGCTACACCTTC
>-|TRBV5-4|TRBJ1-5|once
CASSLDGQPQHF
TGTGCCAGCAGCTTGGACGGTCAGCCCCAGCATTTT
>-|TRBV6-6|TRBJ2-1|-
CASTKQGLSYNEQFF
TGTGCCAGCACGAAACAGGGTCTCTCCTACAATGAGCAGTTCTTC
>TRBD1|TRBV7-6|TRBJ2-1|-
CASSTGVSYNEQFF
TGTGCCAGCAGCACAGGGGTCTCCTACAATGAGCAGTTCTTC
>TRBD1|TRBV6-5|TRBJ1-1|-
CASRDAGGMNTEAFF
TGTGCCAGCAGAGATGCAGGGGGGATGAACACTGAAGCTTTCTTT
>-|TRBV9|TRBJ2-3|-
CASSLGGLVTDTQYF
TGTGCCAGCAGCCTCGGGGGGCTCGTCACAGATACGCAGTATTTT
>TRBD2|TRBV19|TRBJ2-7|-
CASSLAGDTYEQYF
TGTGCCAGTAGTTTAGCGGGAGATACCTACGAGCAGTACTTC
>-|TRBV7-7|TRBJ2-5|-
CASSTGTQETQYF
TGTGCCAGCAGCACTGGGACACAAGAGACCCAGTACTTC
>-|TRBV11-2|TRBJ1-1|-
CASSFRVNTEAFF
TGTGCCAGCAGCTTCAGGGTGAACACTGAAGCTTTCTTT
>-|TRBV2|TRBJ2-2|-
CASSPRTSANTGELFF
TGTGCCAGCAGTCCCCGTACTTCCGCGAACACCGGGGAGCTGTTTTTT